Each of the 28 T cell receptor beta chains below was sequenced from the same sample in a study of radiotherapy plus CTLA-4 blockade in lung cancer (dated by TCRdb to the late 2010s). Library method: the immunoSEQ multiplex PCR assay. What TCRdb holds here is the immuneACCESS table cut down to in-frame rearrangements. Part of the clones is not present; checked against another copy, under half of the missing clones reflect an unresolved V gene, and the others are unexplained. This sample is represented by about 72,000 clones; over 65% of them were singletons. The ten largest clones take up about 6.6% of the sample. This material consisted of peripheral blood, taken from a patient treated with radiotherapy plus ipilimumab. These receptors were collected from a human donor with non-small cell lung cancer who had a complete response to radiotherapy plus ipilimumab.

The chain carries TRBV4-3 and TRBJ2-6; TRBD1 might be the D (6 bases). Germline CDR1 and CDR2: LGHNA and YSLEER. V was pared by 1 base and J by 2 bases, with 15 bases between. The CDR3 has 18 amino acids. CDR3 in amino acids: CASSQVKGTQTGANVLTF. DNA for the CDR3: TGCGCCAGCAGCCAAGTCAAGGGGACACAAACTGGGGCCAACGTCCTGACTTTC.

The rearrangement uses TRBV27 and TRBJ2-5, with TRBD2 matching over 14 bases. The CDR3 loop spans 17 amino acids. V lost 5 bases and J lost 4; bases outside the gene matches: 9. The germline V gene has CDR1 MNHEY and CDR2 SMNVEV (reference sequence). The CDR3 here is CASSLRDGTSGRETQYF. In DNA form, the CDR3 reads TGTGCCAGCAGTCTTAGGGACGGGACTAGCGGGAGAGAGACCCAGTACTTC.

V is TRBV6-1 and J is TRBJ1-5, with TRBD1 identical over 7 bases. V lost 2 bases and J lost 6; bases outside the gene matches: 10. Germline values: CDR1 MNHNS, CDR2 SASEGT. CDR3 length: 16 amino acids. CDR3 in amino acids: CASSELQGGAGQPQHF. As DNA, the CDR3 is TGTGCCAGCAGTGAACTCCAGGGGGGGGCGGGTCAGCCCCAGCATTTT.

The chain employs TRBV5-6 and TRBJ2-7, with TRBD1 identical over 7 bases. J gave up 0 bases and V 3 bases, and 9 bases lay outside the gene matches. The germline V gene has CDR1 SGHDT and CDR2 YYEEEE. The CDR3 has 16 residues. This chain's CDR3 is CASSSDRETSSYEQYF. CDR3 DNA: TGTGCCAGCAGCTCAGACAGGGAAACGAGCTCCTACGAGCAGTACTTC.

V gene TRBV5-6 combines with J gene TRBJ1-1, with a tentative D call TRBD1 (5 bases). CDR3 length: 14 residues. The V end lost 0 bases, the J end lost 4 bases, and 10 bases lay between the germline ends. From germline, CDR1 is SGHDT and CDR2 YYEEEE. This chain's CDR3 is CASSLVGDVTEAFF. The CDR3 DNA is TGTGCCAGCAGCTTGGTGGGGGACGTCACTGAAGCTTTCTTT.

The rearrangement joins TRBV5-4 to TRBJ2-3; TRBD2 matches at 9 bases. This CDR3 has 14 residues. V lost 5 bases and J lost 3; bases outside the gene matches: 4. Germline CDR1 and CDR2: SGHNT and YYREEE (reference sequence). DNA for the CDR3: TGTGCCAGCAGGCCGGGACTAGCAACAGATACGCAGTATTTT. Translation: CASRPGLATDTQYF.

This rearrangement joins TRBV14 to TRBJ2-3; 7 bases agree with TRBD2. V lost 4 bases, J lost 1 base, and 5 bases stayed unmatched. Germline V gene data show CDR1 as SGHDN and CDR2 as FVKESK. The CDR3 extends over 15 amino acids. The CDR3 reads CASSRGGAGTDTQYF. The DNA for the CDR3 is TGTGCCAGCAGCCGGGGGGGAGCCGGCACAGATACGCAGTATTTT. The entire variable domain, with the rest obtained from reference TRBV14 and TRBJ2-3, is as follows: EAGVTQFPSHSVIEKGQTVTLRCDPISGHDNLYWYRRVMGKEIKFLLHFVKESKQDESGMPNNRFLAERTGGTYSTLKVQPAELEDSGVYFCASSRGGAGTDTQYFGPGTRLTVL.

The chain recombines TRBV7-9 with TRBJ2-1; 9 bases agree with TRBD1. The CDR3 runs to 15 residues. From germline, CDR1 is SEHNR and CDR2 FQNEAQ (reference sequence). The ends lost 4 bases at V and 8 bases at J; junction bases unmatched: 9. The CDR3 nucleotides read TGTGCCAGCAGCTACTGGGACAGGGTCGGGGATGAGCAGTTCTTC. It yields the protein CASSYWDRVGDEQFF.

The genes are TRBV6-1 and TRBJ1-1; D is unclear. The V end lost 7 bases, the J end lost 0 bases, and 9 bases lay between the germline ends. CDR3 size: 13 residues. The V gene's germline CDR1 is MNHNS and CDR2 SASEGT. CDR3 loop: CASTLKLNTEAFF. The CDR3 DNA is TGTGCCAGCACCTTGAAGTTGAACACTGAAGCTTTCTTT.

This rearrangement joins TRBV30 to TRBJ2-7; the match to TRBD1 covers 9 bases. The trim removed 0 bases at V and 1 base at J, leaving 4 bases unmatched. Per germline, CDR1 GTSNPN and CDR2 SVGIG (reference sequence). The CDR3 runs 15 residues. This chain's CDR3 is CAWSVRDRVSYEQYV. The DNA for the CDR3 is TGTGCCTGGAGTGTACGGGACAGGGTTTCCTACGAGCAGTACGTC.

The chain combines TRBV7-9 with TRBJ1-6; no definite D call. CDR3 size: 14 residues. Deletions cut 7 bases from V and 5 bases from J, with 12 bases between. Per the germline V gene, CDR1 is SEHNR and CDR2 is FQNEAQ (reference sequence). This CDR3 reads CASTLGLDNSPLHF. The CDR3 coding sequence is TGTGCCAGCACCCTAGGACTGGATAATTCACCCCTCCACTTT.

V and J are TRBV6-1 and TRBJ1-1, with a possible D match to TRBD1 (5 bases). Trimming left V 6 bases short and J 5 bases short, with 16 bases between. The CDR3 has 14 amino acids. Germline values: CDR1 MNHNS, CDR2 SASEGT. CDR3 nucleotide sequence: TGTGCCAGCAGCTTGACCCAAAAGGGGACTGAAGCTTTCTTT. Translation gives CASSLTQKGTEAFF.

This clone has just one count. The chain couples TRBV19 to TRBJ2-5, with 8 bases lining up with TRBD2. V lost 7 bases to trimming and J lost 2 bases; unmatched junction nucleotides: 6. Germline CDR1 is LNHDA and CDR2 is SQIVND (reference sequence). The CDR3 runs 14 residues. The CDR3 loop is CASKPSGLQETQYF. CDR3 in DNA: TGTGCCAGTAAGCCTAGCGGGTTACAAGAGACCCAGTACTTC.

The V call is TRBV9, the J call TRBJ1-4, with D unresolved. The CDR3 is 17 residues long. Deletions cut 1 base from V and 5 bases from J, with 18 bases between. Germline V gene lookup returns CDR1 SGDLS and CDR2 YYNGEE. The CDR3 protein is CASSVSTLGRLNEKLFF. The CDR3 DNA sequence: TGTGCCAGCAGCGTATCCACCCTGGGCAGGTTGAATGAAAAACTGTTTTTT.

The J gene is TRBJ1-5, the V gene TRBV7-2, with D maybe TRBD1 (5 bases). This CDR3 comprises 16 residues. The V and J ends lost 2 bases and 0 bases respectively, with 11 bases between them. Germline V gives CDR1 SGHTA, CDR2 FQGNSA. This chain's CDR3 is CASSLRGIYSNQPQHF. CDR3 nucleotides: TGTGCCAGCAGCTTACGGGGGATCTATAGCAATCAGCCCCAGCATTTT.

The chain uses TRBV19 and TRBJ1-2, with TRBD1 as a possible D gene (5 bases). This CDR3 contains 17 residues. Germline V gives CDR1 LNHDA, CDR2 SQIVND (reference sequence). V lost 4 bases and J lost 0, with 18 bases in between. The CDR3 DNA reads TGTGCCAGTAGTACATCTCGGGGGGGAGGATCTAACTATGGCTACACCTTC. Its translation is CASSTSRGGGSNYGYTF.

The CDR3 region has the DNA TGTGCCAGCACCGAGACAGGGGGCAATCAGCCCCAGCATTTT. Translated, it gives CASTETGGNQPQHF. The rearrangement joins TRBV7-2 to TRBJ1-5, with 8 nucleotides matching TRBD1. The CDR3 is 14 residues long. Germline V CDR1 and CDR2: SGHTA, FQGNSA. Unmatched junction bases numbered 4, after V lost 7 bases and J lost 2 bases.

This clone appeared once. The chain recombines TRBV7-2 with TRBJ2-1; 7 bases align to TRBD1. Germline lookup yields CDR1 SGHTA and CDR2 FQGNSA. V trimming: 3 bases; J trimming: 0 bases; junction bases outside the gene matches: 8. There are 17 residues in the CDR3. Here the CDR3 DNA reads TGTGCCAGCAGCTTCGGGACAGTGGGGAGCTCCTACAATGAGCAGTTCTTC. Translation: CASSFGTVGSSYNEQFF.

This chain links TRBV4-3 with TRBJ1-1, with D uncertain. CDR1 is LGHNA, CDR2 YSLEER, per germline. The ends were cut back, 0 bases at V and 1 base at J, with 6 bases in the middle. The CDR3 covers 14 residues. CDR3 amino acids: CASSQERANTEAFF. CDR3 coding DNA: TGCGCCAGCAGCCAAGAGAGGGCGAACACTGAAGCTTTCTTT.

This clone has a single count. The chain has TRBV30 and TRBJ2-3; TRBD2 matches at 14 bases. This CDR3 spans 19 amino acids. CDR1 and CDR2 (germline): GTSNPN, SVGIG (reference sequence). V shed 5 bases, J shed 2 bases, and the junction held 15 bases outside the gene matches. The CDR3 region is CAWAETSGGADFFTDTQYF. As DNA, the CDR3 is TGTGCCTGGGCCGAGACTAGCGGGGGGGCCGATTTTTTCACAGATACGCAGTATTTT.

This rearrangement joins TRBV6-1 to TRBJ2-5; 10 bases are a match to TRBD1. The ends lost 5 bases at V and 4 bases at J; junction bases unmatched: 7. Germline V lookup: CDR1 MNHNS, CDR2 SASEGT. This CDR3 has 15 amino acids. The CDR3 bases are TGTGCCAGCAGTCCCCAGACAGGGGGCGGAGAGACCCAGTACTTC. It is translated as CASSPQTGGGETQYF.

This clone was seen more than once but under ten times. V is TRBV5-4 and J is TRBJ2-1, with 8 bases fitting TRBD1. There are 14 residues in the CDR3. The V gene end was trimmed by 4 bases and the J gene end by 9 bases; junction bases not matched to a gene: 9. Looked up from germline, CDR1 is SGHNT and CDR2 is YYREEE (reference sequence). This chain's CDR3 is CASSRGQGAGEQFF. The CDR3 DNA sequence: TGTGCCAGCAGCCGCGGGCAGGGGGCCGGTGAGCAGTTCTTC.

This chain joins TRBV2 and TRBJ1-5; D ambiguous. The germline CDR1 and CDR2 sequences are SNHLY and FYNNEI. The CDR3 runs to 14 residues. V lost 3 bases and J lost 2, with 8 bases in between. The CDR3 sequence: CASSDRWGNQPQHF. The CDR3 coding sequence is TGTGCCAGCAGTGACCGCTGGGGCAATCAGCCCCAGCATTTT.

The chain carries TRBV10-1 and TRBJ2-3; D gene ambiguous. The CDR3 sequence is 12 residues long. Germline V CDR1 and CDR2: WNHNN, SYGVQD (reference sequence). V shed 6 bases and J shed 2 bases, with 6 bases lying between them. The CDR3 here is CASSDLTDTQYF. The CDR3 DNA sequence: TGCGCCAGCAGCGACCTCACAGATACGCAGTATTTT.

The chain joins TRBV7-6 to TRBJ1-4, with unresolved D. The germline V gene encodes CDR1 SGHVS and CDR2 FNYEAQ. Trimming stripped 3 bases from V and 3 bases from J, with 11 bases between. This CDR3 comprises 15 residues. CDR3 coding DNA: TGTGCCAGCAGCTTGGGCCGGGCAGCTAATGAAAAACTGTTTTTT. It specifies CASSLGRAANEKLFF.

V gene TRBV11-2 combines with J gene TRBJ2-7; 7 nucleotides align to TRBD2. The CDR3 contains 13 residues. Germline CDR1 is SGHAT and CDR2 is FQNNGV. J gave up 4 bases and V 5 bases, and 5 bases lay outside the gene matches. CDR3 sequence reads: CASSPRLAYEQYF. CDR3 DNA sequence: TGTGCCAGCAGCCCCCGACTAGCTTACGAGCAGTACTTC.

This clone was picked up a small number of times. The CDR3 reads CASSPSTANYGYTF. The CDR3 bases are TGTGCCAGTAGTCCCTCGACAGCTAACTATGGCTACACCTTC. The rearrangement uses TRBV19 and TRBJ1-2, with a tentative D call TRBD1 (5 bases). Trimming stripped 5 bases from V and 0 bases from J, with 10 bases between. The CDR3 has 14 amino acids. CDR1 is LNHDA and CDR2 is SQIVND in the germline V gene (reference sequence).

This chain links TRBV19 with TRBJ2-3; 7 bases map to TRBD1. J gave up 3 bases and V 1 base, and 7 bases lay outside the gene matches. CDR1 is LNHDA, CDR2 SQIVND, per germline (reference sequence). The CDR3 extends over 16 amino acids. CDR3 sequence reads: CASSIGLQGRTDTQYF. The CDR3 DNA is TGTGCCAGTAGTATAGGGTTACAGGGGCGGACAGATACGCAGTATTTT.